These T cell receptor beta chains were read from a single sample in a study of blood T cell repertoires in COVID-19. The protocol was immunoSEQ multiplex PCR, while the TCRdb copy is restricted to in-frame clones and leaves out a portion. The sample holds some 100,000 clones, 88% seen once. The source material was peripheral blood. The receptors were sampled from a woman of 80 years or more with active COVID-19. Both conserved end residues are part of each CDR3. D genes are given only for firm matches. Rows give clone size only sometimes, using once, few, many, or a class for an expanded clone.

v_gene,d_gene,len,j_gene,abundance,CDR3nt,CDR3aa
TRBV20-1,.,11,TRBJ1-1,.,TGCAGTGCCTGGAGAAACACTGAAGCTTTCTTT,CSAWRNTEAFF
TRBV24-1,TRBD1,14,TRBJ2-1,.,TGTGCCACCAGTGATTGGGGACAGGGCTATGAGCAGTTCTTC,CATSDWGQGYEQFF
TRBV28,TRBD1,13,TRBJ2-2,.,TGTGCCAGCAAGCCAGGGGGAACCGGGGAGCTGTTTTTT,CASKPGGTGELFF
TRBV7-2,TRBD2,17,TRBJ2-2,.,TGTGCCAGCAGCGGCCGACTAGCGGGATATCGGACCGGGGAGCTGTTTTTT,CASSGRLAGYRTGELFF
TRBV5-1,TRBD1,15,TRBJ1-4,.,TGCGCCAGCGGGACAGGGGGTTCAACTAATGAAAAACTGTTTTTT,CASGTGGSTNEKLFF
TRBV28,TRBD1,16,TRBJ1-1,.,TGTGCCAGCAGAAAAGAGACAGGGGGCCGGAACACTGAAGCTTTCTTT,CASRKETGGRNTEAFF
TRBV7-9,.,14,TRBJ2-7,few,TGTGCCAGCAGCCCCTGGGGGGTTATCTACGAGCAGTACTTC,CASSPWGVIYEQYF
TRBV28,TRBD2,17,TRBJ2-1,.,TGTGCCAGCAGTTTAGGCCGACTAGCGGCCCAACGGGATGAGCAGTTCTTC,CASSLGRLAAQRDEQFF
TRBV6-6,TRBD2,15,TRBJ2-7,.,TGTGCCAGCAGTTACGGTCGGGCGGGAGGAGGCGAGCAGTACTTC,CASSYGRAGGGEQYF
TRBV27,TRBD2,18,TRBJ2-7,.,TGTGCCAGCAGTATAACACTAGCGGGCTCCGGGGCTCCTTACGAGCAGTACTTC,CASSITLAGSGAPYEQYF
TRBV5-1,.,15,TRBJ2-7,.,TGCGCCAGCAGCTTAAAGCCCGGGGGGCCCTACGAGCAGTACTTC,CASSLKPGGPYEQYF
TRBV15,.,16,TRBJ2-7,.,TGTGCCACCAGCGCGGGGCGGGGAGGGGGCTCCTACGAGCAGTACTTC,CATSAGRGGGSYEQYF
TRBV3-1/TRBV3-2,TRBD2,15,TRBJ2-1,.,TGTGCCAGCAGCCGTAGCGGGATTAGTCGAAATGAGCAGTTCTTC,CASSRSGISRNEQFF
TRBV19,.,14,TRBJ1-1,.,TGTGCCAGTAGTACAAACAGGGCTAACACTGAAGCTTTCTTT,CASSTNRANTEAFF
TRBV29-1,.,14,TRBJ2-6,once,TGCAGCGCAAAACCCAGCTCTGGGGCCAACGTCCTGACTTTC,CSAKPSSGANVLTF
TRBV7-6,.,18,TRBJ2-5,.,TGTGCCAGCAGCTTAGGAAGCTTTCGCGGGATGGGGGGAGAGACCCAGTACTTC,CASSLGSFRGMGGETQYF
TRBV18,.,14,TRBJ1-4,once,TGTGCCAGCTCACCAAGGAGAGATAATGAAAAACTGTTTTTT,CASSPRRDNEKLFF
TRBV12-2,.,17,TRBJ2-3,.,TGTGCAAGTCGCCATGATCGGCTGTGCGGGAGGGCAGATACGCAGTATTTT,CASRHDRLCGRADTQYF
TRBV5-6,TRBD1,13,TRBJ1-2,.,TGTGCCACACGACGAGGACAGGGCTATGGCTACACCTTC,CATRRGQGYGYTF
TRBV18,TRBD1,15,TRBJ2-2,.,TGTGCCAGCTCACCATCAGGGGGCGCAGCCGGGGAGCTGTTTTTT,CASSPSGGAAGELFF
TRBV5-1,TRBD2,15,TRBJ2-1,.,TGCGCCAGCAGCCTGACTAGCGGGATCTACAATGAGCAGTTCTTC,CASSLTSGIYNEQFF
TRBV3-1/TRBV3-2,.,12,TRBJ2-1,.,TGTGCCAGCAGCTTCGCGGTGAGTGAGCAGTTCTTC,CASSFAVSEQFF
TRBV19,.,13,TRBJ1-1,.,TGTGCCAGTAGTAGGACATCACACACTGAAGCTTTCTTT,CASSRTSHTEAFF
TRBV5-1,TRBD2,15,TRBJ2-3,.,TGCGCCAGCAGCGTTAGCGGGTCTGGCACAGATACGCAGTATTTT,CASSVSGSGTDTQYF
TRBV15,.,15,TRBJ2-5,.,TGTGCCACCAGCGGAGGGGTGGGGGGTCGAGAGACCCAGTACTTC,CATSGGVGGRETQYF
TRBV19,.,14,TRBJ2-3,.,TGTGCCAGTAAGCCCGGGGGAGCCACAGATACGCAGTATTTT,CASKPGGATDTQYF
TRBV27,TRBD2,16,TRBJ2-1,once,TGTGCCAGCAGTTTAGAGTGGCTAGCGGGAGTTAGTGAGCAGTTCTTC,CASSLEWLAGVSEQFF
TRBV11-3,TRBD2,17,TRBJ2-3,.,TGTGCCAGCAGCCCCGGACTAGCGGGAGAGTACACAGATACGCAGTATTTT,CASSPGLAGEYTDTQYF
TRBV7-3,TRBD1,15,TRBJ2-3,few,TGTGCCAGCAGCGCCAGGACAGGGGGCACAGATACGCAGTATTTT,CASSARTGGTDTQYF
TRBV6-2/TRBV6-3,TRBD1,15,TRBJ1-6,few,TGTGCCAGCAGTTTGGATGGGACAGGGGGGTCACCCCTCCACTTT,CASSLDGTGGSPLHF
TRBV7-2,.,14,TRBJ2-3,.,TGTGCCAGCAGCCCAGGTGCGAGTTCAGATACGCAGTATTTT,CASSPGASSDTQYF
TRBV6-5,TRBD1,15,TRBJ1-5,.,TGTGCCACCCGGGACAGGCCTTATAGCAATCAGCCCCAGCATTTT,CATRDRPYSNQPQHF
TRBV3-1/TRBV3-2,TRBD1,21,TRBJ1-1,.,TGTGCCAGCAGCCAAGTAATCAGGGGGCGTCGATACCTGATCATTAACACTGAAGCTTTCTTT,CASSQVIRGRRYLIINTEAFF
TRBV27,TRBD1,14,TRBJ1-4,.,TGTGCCAGCAGTTGGGACAGGACGGGTGAAAAACTGTTTTTT,CASSWDRTGEKLFF
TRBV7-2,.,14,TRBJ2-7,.,TGTGCCAGCAGCTACACCGATCAGGGCTACGAGCAGTACTTC,CASSYTDQGYEQYF
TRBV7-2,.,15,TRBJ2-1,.,TGTGCCAGCAGCTACGGACTAGGGGGACACAATGAGCAGTTCTTC,CASSYGLGGHNEQFF
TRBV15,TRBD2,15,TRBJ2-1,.,TGTGCCACCAGCAGAGATGCTAGCGGATACAATGAGCAGTTCTTC,CATSRDASGYNEQFF
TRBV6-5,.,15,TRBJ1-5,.,TGTGCCAGCAGACTACACAGGGATCCTAATCAGCCCCAGCATTTT,CASRLHRDPNQPQHF
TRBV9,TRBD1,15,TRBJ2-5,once,TGTGCCAGCAGCCAGAGGACAGGGATTGTGGAGACCCAGTACTTC,CASSQRTGIVETQYF
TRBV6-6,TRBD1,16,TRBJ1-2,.,TGTGCCAGCAGCCGAGGACAGGGGGAATTGGGTGGTGGCTACACCTTC,CASSRGQGELGGGYTF
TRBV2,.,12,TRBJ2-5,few,TGTGCCAGCAGGGCAGACCAAGAGACCCAGTACTTC,CASRADQETQYF
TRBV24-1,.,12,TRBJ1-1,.,TGTGCCACCAAGACGGGGAACACTGAAGCTTTCTTT,CATKTGNTEAFF
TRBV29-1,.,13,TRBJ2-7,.,TGCAGCGTTGCCCTGGACAACTCCTACGAGCAGTACTTC,CSVALDNSYEQYF